Below, 9 T cell receptor beta chains from the same sample are listed, as sequenced in a study of T cells in Graves' hyperthyroidism and ophthalmopathy (dated by TCRdb to about 2019). Preparation of the library involved multiplex PCR. Sequencing took place on an Illumina HiSeq 2000. The TCR beta CDR3 regions were amplified from RNA transcripts. The first round of RT-PCR for the TCR CDR3 was performed with the HTBI primer set and the Qiagen OneStep RT-PCR kit. TCRdb reanalyzed the raw reads on its own, using fastp at Q25 for trimming and MiXCR for clone calling, and kept in-frame beta chains. Here each entry gathers all rows of one CDR3 protein and keeps the most common genes and DNA. The sample has around 570,000 distinct CDR3 sequences on record, roughly 21% of them singletons. 47% of the sample lies in the top ten. Sequencing was done on a sample of blood. The receptors shown here come from a man aged 35 to 55 with Graves' ophthalmopathy.

The chain carries TRBV12-3 or TRBV12-4 and TRBJ1-1; D ambiguous. The CDR3 runs to 13 residues. V lost 7 bases to trimming and J lost 0 bases, with 9 bases between them. The CDR3 reads CASKFGMNTEAFF. CDR3 DNA sequence: TGTGCCAGCAAGTTCGGCATGAACACTGAAGCTTTCTTT.

This clonotype was seen a few times. The chain carries TRBV9 and TRBJ2-3; no reliable D call. The CDR3 extends over 16 amino acids. Trimming took 6 bases from V and 2 from J, leaving 19 bases between them. Germline CDR1 and CDR2: SGDLS and YYNGEE. The CDR3 DNA follows: TGTGCCAGCACCCAAGACGGTAGCCCGACCACAGATACGCAGTATTTT. It encodes CASTQDGSPTTDTQYF.

This clonotype was seen a single time. The V and J genes are TRBV19 and TRBJ2-1; 13 bases align to TRBD2. CDR3 length equals 15 residues. Germline values: CDR1 LNHDA, CDR2 SQIVND (reference sequence). J was trimmed by 7 bases and V by 10 bases; bases with no gene match: 10. The CDR3 DNA is TGTGCCACCAAGATCTGGACTAGCGGGAGAAATGAGCAGTTCTTC. As protein: CATKIWTSGRNEQFF.

This clonotype was seen ten or more times. This chain connects TRBV28 to TRBJ2-5; 11 nucleotides align to TRBD2. The V and J ends lost 6 bases and 4 bases, in that order; junction bases with no gene match: 4. The CDR3 is 14 residues long. The germline gives CDR1 MDHEN, CDR2 SYDVKM. The CDR3 bases are TGTGCCAGCAGAGGGCTAGCGGGAGGAGAGACCCAGTACTTC. Translating gives CASRGLAGGETQYF.

This chain links TRBV29-1 with TRBJ2-2, with a possible D match to TRBD1 (5 bases). V was cut by 4 bases and J by 6 bases, with 9 bases left in between. CDR1 and CDR2 (germline): SQVTM, ANQGSEA. This CDR3 is built from 12 residues. This CDR3 reads CSVAKGPGELFF. CDR3 nucleotides: TGCAGCGTTGCCAAGGGGCCCGGGGAGCTGTTTTTT.

This clonotype was recorded at least ten times. This sequence joins TRBV12-3 or TRBV12-4 and TRBJ2-1; 9 bases fit TRBD2. J lost 2 bases, V lost 5 bases, and 7 bases had no gene match. CDR3 length: 16 amino acids. The CDR3 DNA reads TGTGCCAGCAGTCCTGGAGCGGGAGGTACCTACAATGAGCAGTTCTTC. Residues: CASSPGAGGTYNEQFF.

This clonotype was detected many times. The J gene is TRBJ1-2, the V gene TRBV28, with D tentatively TRBD1 (5 bases). Between the trimmed V and J ends, which lost 5 bases and 2 bases, there was a span of 18 bases. Germline V gene lookup returns CDR1 MDHEN and CDR2 SYDVKM. This CDR3 contains 16 residues. In DNA, the CDR3 is TGTGCCAGCAGTCGCTACGCGGGACGTCAGAACTATGGCTACACCTTC. Translated: CASSRYAGRQNYGYTF.

This CDR3 is CASSLRVQVGELFF. The DNA of the CDR3 is TGCGCCAGCAGCTTGAGGGTACAAGTCGGGGAGCTGTTTTTT. The rearrangement uses TRBV5-1 and TRBJ2-2; no clear D gene. V shed 1 base and J shed 7 bases, with 11 bases lying between them. The germline V gene encodes CDR1 SGHRS and CDR2 YFSETQ. The CDR3 runs to 14 residues.

This clonotype was found many times. The chain joins TRBV5-1 to TRBJ2-7, with D hard to call. V was clipped by 4 bases and J by 0 bases, with 23 bases between them. The CDR3 runs 18 residues. Germline V CDR1 and CDR2: SGHRS, YFSETQ. CDR3 coding DNA: TGCGCCAGCAGCCAACCCAGCCTAAAATCAGGTTACTCCTACGAGCAGTACTTC. Translation gives CASSQPSLKSGYSYEQYF.